The 15 T cell receptor beta chains given below trace back to one sample, sequenced in a study of blood T cell repertoires in COVID-19. TCRdb's table, derived via immunoSEQ multiplex PCR, lists solely in-frame clones and lacks some. The repertoire holds 25,000 to 35,000 clones, with roughly 80% as singletons. Sequenced sample: peripheral blood. These receptor sequences come from a woman in her fifties or sixties with acute or convalescent COVID-19.

J is TRBJ1-2 and V is TRBV7-2; weak D call: TRBD1 (5 bases). Trimming took off 2 bases at V and 8 bases at J, with 15 bases between the two ends. The CDR3 spans 14 residues. Germline lookup yields CDR1 SGHTA and CDR2 FQGNSA. The CDR3 loop is CASSLRPGTSGYTF. The CDR3 DNA reads TGTGCCAGCAGCTTACGTCCCGGGACTTCCGGCTACACCTTC.

The chain is built from TRBV19 and TRBJ2-7; 7 bases are shared with TRBD1. The CDR3 has 14 residues. V lost 5 bases, J lost 6 bases, and 10 bases stayed unmatched. Per the germline V gene, CDR1 is LNHDA and CDR2 is SQIVND (reference sequence). The CDR3 region is CASSSGTDSAEQYF. For the CDR3, the DNA is TGTGCCAGTAGTTCCGGGACAGACAGTGCCGAGCAGTACTTC.

The gene calls are TRBV7-2 and TRBJ2-1; 15 nucleotides align to TRBD2. Trimming removed 5 bases from V and 5 bases from J; junction bases left unmatched: 4. Germline CDR1 reads SGHTA; CDR2 reads FQGNSA. The CDR3 loop spans 16 amino acids. The CDR3 region has the DNA TGTGCCAGCAGCCGGACTAGCGGGGGGGCGAACAATGAGCAGTTCTTC. Translated: CASSRTSGGANNEQFF.

The chain uses TRBV6-2 or TRBV6-3 and TRBJ2-2; D gene ambiguous. The CDR3 extends over 14 amino acids. The germline V gene encodes CDR1 MNHEY and CDR2 SVGEGT. V was clipped by 2 bases and J by 11 bases, with 15 bases between them. The CDR3 here is CASSYPNLPGELFF. The CDR3 region has the DNA TGTGCCAGCAGTTACCCGAACCTGCCAGGCGAGCTGTTTTTT.

The chain combines TRBV29-1 with TRBJ1-3; TRBD1 might be the D (6 bases). Per the germline V gene, CDR1 is SQVTM and CDR2 is ANQGSEA. Deletions cut 6 bases from V and 0 bases from J, with 15 bases between. This CDR3 comprises 15 residues. This chain's CDR3 is CSVKGGASSGNTIYF. Written as DNA, the CDR3 is TGCAGCGTCAAGGGGGGGGCCAGCTCTGGAAACACCATATATTTT. Full variable domain (outside the CDR3, taken from reference TRBV29-1 and TRBJ1-3): SAVISQKPSRDICQRGTSLTIQCQVDSQVTMMFWYRQQPGQSLTLIATANQGSEATYESGFVIDKFPISRPNLTFSTLTVSNMSPEDSSIYLCSVKGGASSGNTIYFGEGSWLTVV.

This sequence joins TRBV29-1 and TRBJ2-1; 7 positions match TRBD2. Germline CDR1 reads SQVTM; CDR2 reads ANQGSEA. V was clipped by 4 bases and J by 0 bases; unmatched bases: 3. The CDR3 has 14 amino acids. DNA for the CDR3: TGCAGCGTTGGTTCGGGGGGCTCCTACAATGAGCAGTTCTTC. Translated, it gives CSVGSGGSYNEQFF.

J is TRBJ1-1 and V is TRBV2, with D perhaps TRBD1 (5 bases). This CDR3 is 13 amino acids long. Trimming took off 5 bases at V and 5 bases at J, with 12 bases between the two ends. Germline-derived CDR1 and CDR2 are SNHLY and FYNNEI. Here the CDR3 reads CASSRREWTEAFF. Here the CDR3 DNA reads TGTGCCAGCAGTCGCAGGGAATGGACTGAAGCTTTCTTT.

This chain uses TRBV6-2 or TRBV6-3 with TRBJ1-4, with D possibly matching TRBD1 (6 bases). The ends were cut back, 2 bases at V and 10 bases at J, with 14 bases in the middle. Per the germline V gene, CDR1 is MNHEY and CDR2 is SVGEGT. This CDR3 contains 14 residues. The CDR3 DNA follows: TGTGCCAGCAGTTACCAGGGGAGCGTAGGAAAACTGTTTTTT. Its protein is CASSYQGSVGKLFF.

The chain is built from TRBV28 and TRBJ2-7; D not certain. The CDR3 covers 13 residues. Germline V CDR1 and CDR2: MDHEN, SYDVKM. V was shortened by 4 bases and J by 6 bases, with 13 bases between the two germline ends. As DNA, the CDR3 is TGTGCCAGCAGTTCCCCCCCTCCGGGCGAGCAGTACTTC. Encoded protein: CASSSPPPGEQYF.

The rearrangement joins TRBV30 to TRBJ1-1; the D is unclear. The CDR3 runs 11 residues. V was clipped by 2 bases and J by 7 bases, with 8 bases between them. The germline gives CDR1 GTSNPN, CDR2 SVGIG (reference sequence). CDR3 coding DNA: TGTGCCTGGAGTCAACAGCTTGAAGCTTTCTTT. This encodes CAWSQQLEAFF.

J is TRBJ2-2 and V is TRBV18; 8 positions match TRBD1. The trim removed 6 bases at V and 3 bases at J, leaving 12 bases unmatched. The CDR3 spans 17 residues. Germline CDR1 and CDR2: KGHSH and LQKENI. CDR3 sequence: CASSELQTGADTGELFF. The CDR3 DNA reads TGTGCCAGCTCGGAACTTCAGACAGGGGCGGACACCGGGGAGCTGTTTTTT.

V and J are TRBV20-1 and TRBJ1-5; no clear D gene. Germline V lookup: CDR1 DFQATT, CDR2 SNEGSKA (reference sequence). CDR3 length: 15 residues. V lost 3 bases and J 1 base, leaving 13 bases between the germline ends. CDR3 sequence reads: CSASGSSVSNQPQHF. CDR3 DNA sequence: TGCAGTGCTAGTGGGTCCTCGGTAAGCAATCAGCCCCAGCATTTT.

This sequence joins TRBV7-6 and TRBJ1-1; 8 positions agree with TRBD1. V lost 0 bases to trimming and J lost 11 bases; unmatched junction nucleotides: 5. This CDR3 has 13 amino acids. Per the germline V gene, CDR1 is SGHVS and CDR2 is FNYEAQ. The CDR3 region is CASSLAQGGAAFF. The CDR3 bases are TGTGCCAGCAGCTTAGCACAGGGGGGCGCGGCTTTCTTT.

This clone was seen once. CDR3 DNA sequence: TGTGCCAGTAGTATAGCGATTCCGGGACAGATGTCTGGCTACACCTTC. It encodes CASSIAIPGQMSGYTF. The rearrangement links TRBV19 to TRBJ1-2, with 7 bases aligning to TRBD1. CDR3 length: 16 residues. V dropped 1 base and J dropped 7; count of bases not matched to a gene: 12. Germline CDR1 and CDR2: LNHDA and SQIVND (reference sequence).

The chain joins TRBV6-4 to TRBJ1-5, with D perhaps matching TRBD1 (5 bases). With 2 bases removed from V and 2 bases from J, the gap between germline ends came to 10 bases. This CDR3 is built from 15 residues. Germline CDR1 is MRHNA and CDR2 is SNTAGT. The CDR3 sequence is CASSDGGDGNQPQHF. The CDR3 nucleotides read TGTGCCAGCAGTGACGGCGGGGACGGCAATCAGCCCCAGCATTTT.